Listed here are 11 T cell receptor beta chains from one sample, sequenced in a study of T cell responses to AZD1222 COVID-19 vaccine. TCRdb's copy holds only in-frame clones and misses some; the assay was immunoSEQ multiplex PCR. The repertoire has around 180,000 clones, more than 80% of them found once; the top ten carry around 5.8%. The sequencing used peripheral blood, collected on day 0 of AZD1222 vaccination. These receptors were obtained from an adult in good health.

The CDR3 loop reads CASSLTRGADTQYF. DNA for the CDR3: TGTGCCAGCAGCTTGACGCGGGGGGCAGATACGCAGTATTTT. This chain links TRBV7-2 with TRBJ2-3; 8 positions match TRBD2. CDR1 is SGHTA and CDR2 is FQGNSA in the germline V gene. The CDR3 extends over 14 amino acids. V shed 3 bases, J shed 4 bases, and the junction held 3 bases outside the gene matches. The whole variable domain, filled in from reference TRBV7-2 and TRBJ2-3, reads GAGVSQSPSNKVTEKGKDVELRCDPISGHTALYWYRQSLGQGLEFLIYFQGNSAPDKSGLPSDRFSAERTGGSVSTLTIQRTQQEDSAVYLCASSLTRGADTQYFGPGTRLTVL.

The sample holds a few counts of this clone. V usage is TRBV11-2 and J usage is TRBJ1-2, with D perhaps TRBD1 (5 bases). CDR3 length: 14 residues. With 4 bases removed from V and 7 bases from J, the gap between germline ends came to 16 bases. Germline loops: CDR1 SGHAT, CDR2 FQNNGV. The CDR3 DNA is TGTGCCAGCAGCTCCCCCGGGGCACGGGGTGGCTACACCTTC. Translating it yields CASSSPGARGGYTF. Complete variable domain (other parts from reference TRBV11-2 and TRBJ1-2): EAGVAQSPRYKIIEKRQSVAFWCNPISGHATLYWYQQILGQGPKLLIQFQNNGVVDDSQLPKDRFSAERLKGVDSTLKIQPAKLEDSAVYLCASSSPGARGGYTFGSGTRLTVV.

This chain uses TRBV29-1 with TRBJ1-4; the D gene is possibly TRBD1 (5 bases). From germline, CDR1 is SQVTM and CDR2 ANQGSEA. CDR3 length: 14 amino acids. Trimming took 4 bases from V and 1 from J, leaving 10 bases between them. The CDR3: CSVGGRLTNEKLFF. The CDR3 DNA reads as TGCAGCGTTGGGGGGAGGCTAACTAATGAAAAACTGTTTTTT.

The chain recombines TRBV28 with TRBJ1-2, with a weak D call TRBD1 (6 bases). The CDR3 length is 15 residues. The ends were cut back, 6 bases at V and 8 bases at J, with 22 bases in the middle. Germline V CDR1 and CDR2: MDHEN, SYDVKM. The CDR3 loop reads CASSVGVPGVMGYTF. The DNA of the CDR3 is TGTGCCAGCAGCGTAGGGGTTCCAGGGGTAATGGGCTACACCTTC.

This chain uses TRBV28 with TRBJ2-4; maybe TRBD1 (6 bases). The V end lost 6 bases, the J end lost 2 bases, and 17 bases lay between the germline ends. The CDR3 is 16 amino acids. Looked up from germline, CDR1 is MDHEN and CDR2 is SYDVKM. The CDR3 region has the DNA TGTGCCAGCAGAGGGGACACAGGGTTGTCCAAAAACATTCAGTACTTC. Protein: CASRGDTGLSKNIQYF.

The chain has TRBV5-4 and TRBJ2-5, with a tentative D call TRBD2 (5 bases). Germline CDR1 and CDR2: SGHNT and YYREEE (reference sequence). Trimming left V 3 bases short and J 5 bases short, with 14 bases between. CDR3 length: 14 amino acids. Written as DNA, the CDR3 is TGTGCCAGCAGCTCGGGGAACGTCCGGGAGACCCAGTACTTC. Protein: CASSSGNVRETQYF.

V usage is TRBV28 and J usage is TRBJ1-6, with D unresolved. CDR1 and CDR2 (germline): MDHEN, SYDVKM. The CDR3 runs to 14 residues. Trimming took off 5 bases at V and 9 bases at J, with 14 bases between the two ends. CDR3 protein: CASSLLGVGSPLHF. The DNA for the CDR3 is TGTGCCAGCAGTCTCCTGGGAGTTGGTTCACCCCTCCACTTT. The variable domain in full, with the rest retrieved from reference TRBV28 and TRBJ1-6, is DVKVTQSSRYLVKRTGEKVFLECVQDMDHENMFWYRQDPGLGLRLIYFSYDVKMKEKGDIPEGYSVSREKKERFSLILESASTNQTSMYLCASSLLGVGSPLHFGNGTRLTVT.

This clone was counted between two and nine times. The chain carries TRBV6-5 and TRBJ2-7, with 10 bases fitting TRBD1. J gave up 7 bases and V 6 bases, and 9 bases lay outside the gene matches. Germline CDR1 and CDR2: MNHEY and SVGAGI. This CDR3 is built from 14 residues. CDR3 in amino acids: CASSPDRGNQEQYF. The CDR3 region has the DNA TGTGCCAGCAGCCCGGACAGGGGGAATCAAGAGCAGTACTTC.

The chain has TRBV4-2 and TRBJ2-1; 10 nucleotides agree with TRBD2. The germline V gene encodes CDR1 LGHNA and CDR2 YNFKEQ. The CDR3 covers 15 residues. Germline trimming cut 0 bases from V and 15 bases from J; bases unmatched to any gene: 11. The CDR3 sequence is CASSQESGLAGVPFF. The CDR3 bases are TGTGCCAGCAGCCAAGAATCGGGTCTAGCGGGAGTCCCGTTCTTC.

The chain uses TRBV2 and TRBJ1-5, with TRBD1 identical over 10 bases. V gave up 3 bases and J gave up 4 bases; unmatched junction bases: 0. CDR3 size: 14 residues. From germline, CDR1 is SNHLY and CDR2 FYNNEI. The CDR3 DNA reads as TGTGCCAGCAGTGAGGGACAGGGGAATCAGCCCCAGCATTTT. Amino acid sequence: CASSEGQGNQPQHF.

The rearrangement joins TRBV6-4 to TRBJ2-3; 7 bases fit TRBD1. J lost 1 base, V lost 5 bases, and 6 bases had no gene match. This CDR3 has 15 residues. CDR1 and CDR2 (germline): MRHNA, SNTAGT. CDR3 nucleotides: TGTGCCAGCAGTCACAGGGGTCTGGGCACAGATACGCAGTATTTT. Its translation is CASSHRGLGTDTQYF.